Each of the 26 T cell receptor beta chains below was sequenced from the same sample in a study of shared clonotypes between healthy human individuals. Produced via immunoSEQ multiplex PCR; TCRdb's table is partial and in-frame only. The table records about 2.3 million clones, roughly 93% of them present only once. Specimen: naive CD4+ T cells from PBMCs. The subset: CD45RA+ positively selected. All receptors come from a man aged 18 to 35 in good health. Some clones in this sample may be carry-over from other donors' samples.

This chain uses TRBV5-1 with TRBJ1-1, with 7 bases lining up with TRBD1. V trimming: 1 base; J trimming: 0 bases; junction bases outside the gene matches: 6. The CDR3 is made up of 16 amino acids. Germline V gene lookup returns CDR1 SGHRS and CDR2 YFSETQ. The DNA for the CDR3 is TGCGCCAGCAGCTTGAGGGGACAGTCGGTGAACACTGAAGCTTTCTTT. Its protein is CASSLRGQSVNTEAFF.

The chain uses TRBV5-4 and TRBJ2-2; TRBD2 matches at 8 bases. Germline CDR1 is SGHNT and CDR2 is YYREEE (reference sequence). The V gene end was trimmed by 4 bases and the J gene end by 1 base; junction bases not matched to a gene: 3. This CDR3 is 15 amino acids long. The CDR3 protein is CASSDGGENTGELFF. The CDR3 coding sequence is TGTGCCAGCAGCGACGGGGGGGAGAACACCGGGGAGCTGTTTTTT.

Remarks on this clone: The same CDR3 also results from other DNA sequences found in this sample. V usage is TRBV18 and J usage is TRBJ2-3, with 7 bases identical to TRBD1. This CDR3 has 14 amino acids. Germline loops: CDR1 KGHSH, CDR2 LQKENI. V lost 3 bases, J lost 6 bases, and 6 bases stayed unmatched. CDR3 sequence: CASSPGQPPDTQYF. CDR3 nucleotides: TGTGCCAGCTCACCGGGACAGCCTCCTGATACGCAGTATTTT.

The rearrangement uses TRBV28 and TRBJ2-4; perhaps D is TRBD1 or TRBD2 (6 bases each). The germline V gene encodes CDR1 MDHEN and CDR2 SYDVKM. V lost 3 bases and J 2 bases, leaving 17 bases between the germline ends. The CDR3 covers 17 residues. The CDR3 spells CASSFSASGGTKNIQYF. CDR3 nucleotide sequence: TGTGCCAGCAGTTTTAGCGCGTCCGGGGGCACCAAAAACATTCAGTACTTC.

The V and J genes are TRBV27 and TRBJ2-1; possibly TRBD2 for D (5 bases). The germline V gene has CDR1 MNHEY and CDR2 SMNVEV (reference sequence). The CDR3 runs 13 residues. Deletions cut 2 bases from V and 10 bases from J, with 12 bases between. DNA for the CDR3: TGTGCCAGCAGTTTAATAACGGGAATAGAGCAGTTCTTC. This translates into CASSLITGIEQFF.

This chain joins TRBV5-8 and TRBJ1-3; 7 nucleotides agree with TRBD1. After removal of 4 bases from V and 0 bases from J, the junction contained 4 bases not matched to a gene. The CDR3 runs to 15 residues. The germline CDR1 and CDR2 sequences are SGHTS and YDEGEE. The CDR3 loop is CASSLGTVSGNTIYF. The CDR3 nucleotides are TGTGCCAGCAGCCTCGGGACAGTCTCTGGAAACACCATATATTTT.

The rearrangement joins TRBV27 to TRBJ2-1, with D maybe TRBD2 (7 bases). The CDR3 spans 15 residues. V was clipped by 6 bases and J by 0 bases, with 12 bases between them. The germline CDR1 and CDR2 sequences are MNHEY and SMNVEV (reference sequence). The DNA of the CDR3 is TGTGCCAGCAGCCAAAGGGGGGGCTCCTACAATGAGCAGTTCTTC. Protein product: CASSQRGGSYNEQFF.

The chain employs TRBV5-1 and TRBJ2-2; perhaps D is TRBD1 or TRBD2 (5 bases each). This CDR3 has 15 residues. The germline V gene encodes CDR1 SGHRS and CDR2 YFSETQ. Trimming took 4 bases from V and 5 from J, leaving 15 bases between them. CDR3 sequence reads: CASSLRDDKTGELFF. The CDR3, as DNA: TGCGCCAGCAGCCTCCGGGACGACAAAACCGGGGAGCTGTTTTTT.

CDR3 in amino acids: CASHVEDSYEQYF. The CDR3 nucleotides are TGCGCCAGCCATGTGGAGGACTCCTACGAGCAGTACTTC. The genes are TRBV5-1 and TRBJ2-7; tentatively, D is TRBD2 (5 bases). The CDR3 spans 13 residues. Per the germline V gene, CDR1 is SGHRS and CDR2 is YFSETQ. V was trimmed by 7 bases and J by 0 bases, leaving 11 bases between them.

This clone showed up just a few times. This rearrangement joins TRBV23-1 to TRBJ1-5; 10 nucleotides align to TRBD1. TRBV23-1 counts as an open reading frame of uncertain function. This CDR3 comprises 16 residues. V trimming: 3 bases; J trimming: 6 bases; junction bases outside the gene matches: 8. The CDR3 region is CASSHPGTGERQPQHF. Here the CDR3 DNA reads TGCGCCAGCAGTCATCCCGGGACAGGGGAGCGTCAGCCCCAGCATTTT.

Notes on this clone: The conserved closing phenylalanine or tryptophan is absent in this CDR3, likely reflecting a read error. The chain is built from TRBV28 and TRBJ2-3; 12 bases map to TRBD2. Germline V gene lookup returns CDR1 MDHEN and CDR2 SYDVKM. Unmatched junction bases numbered 6, after V lost 8 bases and J lost 3 bases. The CDR3 extends over 15 amino acids. The CDR3 loop is CASLAGGPRTDTQYL. CDR3 coding DNA: TGTGCCAGCCTAGCGGGAGGGCCTCGAACAGATACGCAGTATCTT.

V and J are TRBV7-8 and TRBJ1-2, with TRBD1 as a possible D gene (6 bases). This CDR3 region has 13 residues. V lost 5 bases and J lost 8, with 15 bases in between. CDR1 SGHVS and CDR2 FQNEAQ come from the germline V gene. CDR3 bases: TGTGCCAGCAGCCAGGACAGTCGAAGGGGCTACACCTTC. Amino acids: CASSQDSRRGYTF.

The chain carries TRBV27 and TRBJ2-7; D is uncertain. CDR1 is MNHEY, CDR2 SMNVEV, per germline (reference sequence). Trimming took off 4 bases at V and 6 bases at J, with 16 bases between the two ends. CDR3 length: 14 residues. The CDR3 loop reads CASSSYQRTAEQYF. CDR3 DNA: TGTGCCAGCAGTTCCTACCAGAGAACGGCCGAGCAGTACTTC.

This clone is a singleton in its sample. This rearrangement joins TRBV10-2 to TRBJ2-7; TRBD2 matches 11 bases. CDR3 length: 16 residues. Germline V CDR1 and CDR2: WSHSY, SAAADI. Trimming took 10 bases from V and 2 from J; bases not matched to a gene: 13. The CDR3: CATQTSGTLRTYEQYF. The CDR3, as DNA: TGCGCCACCCAGACTAGCGGGACTCTGAGGACCTACGAGCAGTACTTC.

The rearrangement uses TRBV5-1 and TRBJ2-1, with D perhaps TRBD2 (5 bases). Germline CDR1 reads SGHRS; CDR2 reads YFSETQ. This CDR3 contains 16 residues. V lost 4 bases and J 1 base, leaving 15 bases between the germline ends. Written as DNA, the CDR3 is TGCGCCAGCAGCGCCCTCCCACTAGATTCCTACAATGAGCAGTTCTTC. Residues: CASSALPLDSYNEQFF.

The gene calls are TRBV29-1 and TRBJ2-3; D not certain. This CDR3 contains 15 residues. Trimming took 2 bases from V and 0 from J, leaving 12 bases between them. From germline, CDR1 is SQVTM and CDR2 ANQGSEA. The CDR3 nucleotides read TGCAGCGTTGAATGGGCACTCGATAGCACAGATACGCAGTATTTT. Amino acid sequence: CSVEWALDSTDTQYF.

The J gene is TRBJ2-7, the V gene TRBV7-9; D ambiguous. From germline, CDR1 is SEHNR and CDR2 FQNEAQ (reference sequence). V shed 2 bases and J shed 0 bases, with 11 bases lying between them. The CDR3 length is 15 residues. The CDR3 region is CASSLWQKSSYEQYF. The CDR3 nucleotides read TGTGCCAGCAGCTTATGGCAGAAGAGCTCCTACGAGCAGTACTTC.

Here the CDR3 reads CASSLDSAGNTIYF. CDR3 DNA: TGCGCCAGCAGCTTAGACAGTGCTGGAAACACCATATATTTT. The chain links TRBV5-1 to TRBJ1-3; maybe TRBD1 (5 bases). The germline V gene has CDR1 SGHRS and CDR2 YFSETQ. V was shortened by 2 bases and J by 2 bases, with 8 bases between the two germline ends. The CDR3 loop spans 14 amino acids.

The V call is TRBV7-8, the J call TRBJ1-1; 8 bases agree with TRBD1. Germline lookup yields CDR1 SGHVS and CDR2 FQNEAQ. The CDR3 length is 12 residues. The junction had 1 base not matched to a gene; V was cut back by 4 bases and J by 6 bases. The DNA for the CDR3 is TGTGCCAGCAGCTCGACAGGGGCTGAAGCTTTCTTT. It is translated as CASSSTGAEAFF.

The rearrangement links TRBV19 to TRBJ2-7; 10 bases are shared with TRBD1. V was clipped by 4 bases and J by 4 bases; unmatched bases: 7. Germline V lookup: CDR1 LNHDA, CDR2 SQIVND (reference sequence). The CDR3 is 15 amino acids. The CDR3 DNA sequence: TGTGCCAGTAGTAGCTGGACAGGGGGTGGGTACGAGCAGTACTTC. Protein sequence: CASSSWTGGGYEQYF.

The rearrangement links TRBV27 to TRBJ1-2, with D possibly matching TRBD1 (6 bases). The CDR3 runs to 15 residues. Germline V gene lookup returns CDR1 MNHEY and CDR2 SMNVEV (reference sequence). V was pared by 0 bases and J by 4 bases, with 12 bases between. The CDR3 region is CASSLSPTGSYGYTF. As DNA, the CDR3 is TGTGCCAGCAGTTTATCTCCGACAGGTAGCTATGGCTACACCTTC.

J is TRBJ2-1 and V is TRBV5-1, with 9 bases that match TRBD2. The CDR3 length is 16 residues. V lost 6 bases, J lost 2 bases, and 9 bases stayed unmatched. Germline assignment: CDR1 SGHRS and CDR2 YFSETQ. CDR3 sequence: CASTATSGLTYNEQFF. CDR3 bases: TGCGCCAGCACGGCGACTAGCGGACTTACCTACAATGAGCAGTTCTTC.

Regarding this clone: Other DNA sequences of this sample code for an identical CDR3. This rearrangement joins TRBV6-6 to TRBJ2-3, with a possible D match to TRBD2 (6 bases). V lost 0 bases and J lost 3, with 7 bases in between. The CDR3 consists of 14 residues. Germline values: CDR1 MNHNY, CDR2 SVGAGI (reference sequence). The CDR3 protein is CASSYSLATDTQYF. The CDR3 nucleotides are TGTGCCAGCAGTTACTCGCTAGCGACAGATACGCAGTATTTT.

Regarding this clone: This specimen includes other DNA sequences encoding the same CDR3. The V gene is TRBV29-1, the J gene TRBJ2-1; no firm D call. The CDR3 extends over 12 amino acids. The V end lost 4 bases, the J end lost 1 base, and 5 bases lay between the germline ends. Germline V CDR1 and CDR2: SQVTM, ANQGSEA. The chain's CDR3 is CSVGGSYNEQFF. CDR3 nucleotide sequence: TGCAGCGTTGGAGGTTCCTACAATGAGCAGTTCTTC.

CDR3 region: CASSPSGVSSYNEQFF. CDR3 nucleotide sequence: TGCGCCAGCAGCCCTAGCGGGGTTTCTTCCTACAATGAGCAGTTCTTC. The chain carries TRBV5-1 and TRBJ2-1, with 9 bases matching TRBD2. With 4 bases clipped from V and 1 base from J, the junction kept 6 bases outside the gene matches. CDR1 SGHRS and CDR2 YFSETQ come from the germline V gene. The CDR3 covers 16 residues.

A note on this clone: The sample holds other DNA sequences that translate to the same CDR3. The chain combines TRBV7-9 with TRBJ1-2, with TRBD1 matching 9 bases. Germline loops: CDR1 SEHNR, CDR2 FQNEAQ (reference sequence). The V and J ends lost 4 bases and 4 bases, in that order; junction bases with no gene match: 1. The CDR3 consists of 13 residues. CDR3 sequence (DNA): TGTGCCAGCAGCTCGGGACAGGGCTATGGCTACACCTTC. Its protein product is CASSSGQGYGYTF.